This T cell receptor beta chain was recovered during a study of blood T cell repertoires in COVID-19. About the research overall: Sample material is recorded as cDNA or gDNA derived from T cells, B-cell-depleted T cells, or PBMCs.

Original data processing: Nucleated cell number was recorded as an estimate derived from reference gene primer amplification. Here immunoSEQ multiplex PCR was the method, and the copy in TCRdb shows in-frame clones only, minus some. V, J and clone size derive from that table, while D and trimming were established from the DNA sequence. The sample carries some 90,000 clones, over 80% recorded once. Trimming stripped 0 bases from V and 8 bases from J, with 7 bases between. Germline CDR1 is DFQATT and CDR2 is SNEGSKA (reference sequence). The CDR3 extends over 11 amino acids. The J gene is TRBJ1-2, the V gene TRBV20-1; D is unresolved. The source material was peripheral blood. The TCR was taken from a woman aged 45 to 65 in a cohort sampled during active COVID-19. CDR3 DNA: TGCAGTGCTAGAGAACCGAGGGGCTACACCTTC. Amino acids: CSAREPRGYTF.